These 5 T cell receptor beta chains were sequenced from one sample in a study of persistence of HIV-infected CD4 T cells. This was the immunoSEQ version 4 assay in survey mode. Here immunoSEQ multiplex PCR was the method, and the copy in TCRdb shows in-frame clones only, minus some. The data show about 36,000 clones, 82% seen once. Cells were stimulated with overlapping HIV-1 Gag 15-mer peptides. CD40L/CD69 double-negative CD45RO-high memory CD4+ T cells were collected. Their target antigens are unknown. The material sequenced was cultured CD4+ T cells from PBMCs, taken from a patient who received antiretroviral therapy. The receptors stem from an adult with HIV. The donor label of this sample is uncertain.

The chain is built from TRBV6-5 and TRBJ1-3; possible D gene TRBD1, 5 bases. V was pared by 5 bases and J by 2 bases, with 10 bases between. Germline CDR1 is MNHEY and CDR2 is SVGAGI. This CDR3 is 14 amino acids long. The CDR3 DNA is TGTGCCAGCAGTCCCGGGACGGCTGGAAACACCATATATTTT. This encodes CASSPGTAGNTIYF.

The V call is TRBV2, the J call TRBJ2-1; the D gene is possibly TRBD1 (6 bases). Looked up from germline, CDR1 is SNHLY and CDR2 is FYNNEI. Deletions cut 5 bases from V and 0 bases from J, with 11 bases between. This CDR3 contains 15 residues. The CDR3 bases are TGTGCCAGCAGTCGTGACAGGAGCTCCTACAATGAGCAGTTCTTC. Encoded protein: CASSRDRSSYNEQFF.

The genes are TRBV28 and TRBJ2-3; 9 bases map to TRBD2. The length of the CDR3 is 13 residues. The V and J ends lost 10 bases and 2 bases, in that order; junction bases with no gene match: 4. From germline, CDR1 is MDHEN and CDR2 SYDVKM. The DNA of the CDR3 is TGTGCCACTAGCGGGGATTACACAGATACGCAGTATTTT. Its protein is CATSGDYTDTQYF. The full variable domain, completed using reference TRBV28 and TRBJ2-3, is DVKVTQSSRYLVKRTGEKVFLECVQDMDHENMFWYRQDPGLGLRLIYFSYDVKMKEKGDIPEGYSVSREKKERFSLILESASTNQTSMYLCATSGDYTDTQYFGPGTRLTVL.

Only one count was recorded for this clone. The V gene is TRBV14, the J gene TRBJ1-1, with D perhaps matching TRBD1 (6 bases). Germline V gives CDR1 SGHDN, CDR2 FVKESK. The V gene lost 8 bases and the J gene lost 1 base, with 17 bases spanning the gap. The CDR3 consists of 15 residues. This CDR3 is CASARGREGNTEAFF. As DNA, the CDR3 is TGTGCCAGCGCGCGGGGGCGGGAAGGGAACACTGAAGCTTTCTTT. The whole variable domain, remainder taken from reference TRBV14 and TRBJ1-1, is EAGVTQFPSHSVIEKGQTVTLRCDPISGHDNLYWYRRVMGKEIKFLLHFVKESKQDESGMPNNRFLAERTGGTYSTLKVQPAELEDSGVYFCASARGREGNTEAFFGQGTRLTVV.

This chain uses TRBV9 with TRBJ2-3; 8 bases match TRBD1. Germline V gene lookup returns CDR1 SGDLS and CDR2 YYNGEE. The CDR3 is made up of 15 amino acids. V shed 3 bases, J shed 2 bases, and the junction held 5 bases outside the gene matches. In DNA, the CDR3 is TGTGCCAGCAGCGCCCAGGGGGCCCTCACAGATACGCAGTATTTT. Amino acid sequence: CASSAQGALTDTQYF.